The source of this T cell receptor (beta chain) is a study of blood T cell repertoires in COVID-19. Data came from immunoSEQ multiplex PCR; TCRdb stores just in-frame clones and leaves some out. The table includes roughly 120,000 clones, roughly four fifths detected once. Germline CDR1 is LGHDT and CDR2 is YNNKEL (reference sequence). Trimming pared 5 bases from V and 4 bases from J, leaving 14 bases between. The CDR3 covers 14 residues. The source is an older woman with acute or convalescent COVID-19. Sequenced: peripheral blood. V gene TRBV3-1 (or the pseudogene TRBV3-2) combines with J gene TRBJ1-1, with TRBD1 as a possible D gene (6 bases). CDR3 sequence (DNA): TGTGCCAGCAGCTACGGGACATTGGGCACTGAAGCTTTCTTT. It codes for CASSYGTLGTEAFF.